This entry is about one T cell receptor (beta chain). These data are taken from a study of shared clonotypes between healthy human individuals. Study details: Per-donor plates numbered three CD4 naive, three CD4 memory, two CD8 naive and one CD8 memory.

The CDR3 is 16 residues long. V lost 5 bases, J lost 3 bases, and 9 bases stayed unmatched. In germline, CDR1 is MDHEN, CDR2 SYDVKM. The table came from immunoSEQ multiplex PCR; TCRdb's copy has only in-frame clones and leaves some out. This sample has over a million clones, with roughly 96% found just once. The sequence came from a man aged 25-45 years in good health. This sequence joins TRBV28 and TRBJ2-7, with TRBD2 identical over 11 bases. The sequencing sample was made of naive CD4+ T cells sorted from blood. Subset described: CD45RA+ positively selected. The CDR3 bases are TGTGCCAGCAGTCACCATGGGACTAGCGGTTTCTACGAGCAGTACTTC. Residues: CASSHHGTSGFYEQYF.